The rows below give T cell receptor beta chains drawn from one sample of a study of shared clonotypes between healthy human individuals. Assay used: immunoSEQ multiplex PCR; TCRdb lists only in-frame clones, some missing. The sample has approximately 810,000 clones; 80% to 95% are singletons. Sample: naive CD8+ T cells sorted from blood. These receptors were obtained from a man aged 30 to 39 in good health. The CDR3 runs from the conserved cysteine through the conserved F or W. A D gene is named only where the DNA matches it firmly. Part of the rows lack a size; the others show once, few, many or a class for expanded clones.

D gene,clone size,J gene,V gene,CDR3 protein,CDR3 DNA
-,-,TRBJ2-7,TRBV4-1,CASSQTLGDEQYF,TGCGCCAGCAGCCAAACCCTTGGGGACGAGCAGTACTTC
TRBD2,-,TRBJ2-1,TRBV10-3,CAISEPLAGGTMKQFF,TGTGCCATCAGTGAGCCGCTAGCGGGAGGGACAATGAAGCAGTTCTTC
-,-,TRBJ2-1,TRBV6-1,CASRENEQFF,TGTGCCAGCAGGGAGAATGAGCAGTTCTTC
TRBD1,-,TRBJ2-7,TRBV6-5,CASSYSGTGSYEQYF,TGTGCCAGCAGTTACTCGGGGACAGGGAGCTACGAGCAGTACTTC
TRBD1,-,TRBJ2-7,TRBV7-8,CASSSSWDRGYEQYF,TGTGCCAGCAGCTCCTCTTGGGACAGGGGTTACGAGCAGTACTTC
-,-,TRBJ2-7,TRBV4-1,CASSQVTGGGYEQYF,TGCGCCAGCAGCCAAGTAACAGGGGGGGGCTACGAGCAGTACTTC
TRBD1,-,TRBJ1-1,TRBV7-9,CASSPIGTGNTEAFF,TGTGCCAGCAGCCCGATCGGGACAGGGAACACTGAAGCTTTCTTT
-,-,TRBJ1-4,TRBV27,CASSTSWTARNEKLFF,TGTGCCAGCAGTACTTCCTGGACAGCCCGGAATGAAAAACTGTTTTTT
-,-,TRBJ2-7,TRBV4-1,CASSQSTGFGGEQYF,TGCGCCAGCAGCCAATCTACAGGTTTCGGGGGCGAGCAGTACTTC
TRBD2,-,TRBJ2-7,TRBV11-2,CASSMTSGSFYEQYF,TGTGCCAGCAGCATGACTAGCGGGAGTTTCTACGAGCAGTACTTC
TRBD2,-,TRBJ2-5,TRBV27,CASSFTSGSQETQYF,TGTGCCAGCAGTTTTACTAGCGGGAGCCAAGAGACCCAGTACTTC
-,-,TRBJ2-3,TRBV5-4,CASSLGGGTDTQYF,TGTGCCAGCAGTTTGGGAGGAGGCACAGATACGCAGTATTTT
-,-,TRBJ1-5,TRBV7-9,CASSLGAVNQPQHF,TGTGCCAGCAGCTTAGGAGCAGTCAATCAGCCCCAGCATTTT
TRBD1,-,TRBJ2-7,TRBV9,CASSGGQGLGAYEQYF,TGTGCCAGCAGCGGCGGACAGGGCCTCGGGGCCTACGAGCAGTACTTC
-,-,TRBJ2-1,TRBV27,CASSFGLRDEQFF,TGTGCCAGCAGTTTTGGCTTGCGCGATGAGCAGTTCTTC
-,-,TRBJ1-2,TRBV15,CATSQRHYGYTF,TGTGCCACCAGCCAACGTCACTATGGCTACACCTTC
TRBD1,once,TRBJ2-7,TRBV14,CASSHGRGRLEQYF,TGTGCCAGCAGCCATGGCAGGGGGCGCCTCGAGCAGTACTTC
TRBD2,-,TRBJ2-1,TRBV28,CASRKAPGTSGNNEQFF,TGTGCCAGCAGAAAAGCTCCCGGGACTAGCGGGAATAATGAGCAGTTCTTC
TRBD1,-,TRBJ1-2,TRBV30,CASRQGVNYGYTF,TGTGCCAGTAGACAGGGGGTGAACTATGGCTACACCTTC
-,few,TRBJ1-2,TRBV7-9,CASSRQSGYTF,TGTGCCAGCAGCCGCCAAAGTGGCTACACCTTC
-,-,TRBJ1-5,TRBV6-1,CAIKRGYSNQPQHF,TGTGCCATCAAAAGGGGGTATAGCAATCAGCCCCAGCATTTT
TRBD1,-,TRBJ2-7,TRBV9,CASSPSGTGDYEQYF,TGTGCCAGCAGCCCATCTGGGACAGGCGACTACGAGCAGTACTTC
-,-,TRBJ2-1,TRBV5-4,CASSSYVARELTYNEQFF,TGTGCCAGCAGCTCCTACGTAGCGAGAGAGTTAACCTACAATGAGCAGTTCTTC
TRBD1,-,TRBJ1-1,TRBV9,CASSGTGVLTEAFF,TGTGCCAGCAGCGGGACAGGGGTACTCACTGAAGCTTTCTTT
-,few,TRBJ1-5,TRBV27,CASSLLQGAQPQHF,TGTGCCAGCAGTTTACTTCAGGGAGCTCAGCCCCAGCATTTT
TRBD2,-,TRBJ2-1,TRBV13,CASSSTSGRYNEQFF,TGTGCCAGCAGCTCGACTAGCGGGAGGTACAATGAGCAGTTCTTC
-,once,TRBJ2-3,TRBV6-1,CASSDRVGTDTQYF,TGTGCCAGCAGTGACAGGGTCGGCACAGATACGCAGTATTTT
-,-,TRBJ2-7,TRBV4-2,CASSQDWTVQQAEQYF,TGTGCCAGCAGCCAAGATTGGACAGTCCAACAGGCCGAGCAGTACTTC
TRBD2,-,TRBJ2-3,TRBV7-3,CASSPEGLAGGAYTQYF,TGTGCCAGCAGCCCCGAGGGACTAGCGGGGGGGGCCTATACGCAGTATTTT
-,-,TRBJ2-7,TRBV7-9,CASAGAGPIAYEQYF,TGTGCCAGCGCGGGCGCAGGGCCAATCGCCTACGAGCAGTACTTC
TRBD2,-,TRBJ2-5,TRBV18,CASTLARQETQYF,TGTGCCAGCACACTAGCGCGACAAGAGACCCAGTACTTC
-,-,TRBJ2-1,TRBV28,CASRRDLDYNEQFF,TGTGCCAGCCGGAGGGACTTAGACTACAATGAGCAGTTCTTC